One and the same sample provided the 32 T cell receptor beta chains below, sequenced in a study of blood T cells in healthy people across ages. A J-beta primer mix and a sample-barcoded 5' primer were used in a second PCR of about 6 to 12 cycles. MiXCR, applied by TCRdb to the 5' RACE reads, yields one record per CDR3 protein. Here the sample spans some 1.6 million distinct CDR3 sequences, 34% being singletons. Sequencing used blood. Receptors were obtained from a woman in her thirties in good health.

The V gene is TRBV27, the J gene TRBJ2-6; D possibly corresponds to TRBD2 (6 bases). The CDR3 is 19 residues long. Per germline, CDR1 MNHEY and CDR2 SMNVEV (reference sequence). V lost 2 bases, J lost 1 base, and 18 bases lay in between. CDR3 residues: CASSLRVPDYLSGANVLTF. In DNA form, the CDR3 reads TGTGCCAGCAGTTTAAGGGTCCCGGACTATCTATCTGGGGCCAACGTCCTGACTTTC.

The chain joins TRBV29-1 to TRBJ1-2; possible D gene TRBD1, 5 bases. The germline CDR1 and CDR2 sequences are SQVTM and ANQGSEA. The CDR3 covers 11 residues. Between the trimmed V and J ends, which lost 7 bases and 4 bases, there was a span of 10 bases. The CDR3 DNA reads TGCAGCGCGGCAGGGAGCTATGGCTACACCTTC. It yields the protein CSAAGSYGYTF.

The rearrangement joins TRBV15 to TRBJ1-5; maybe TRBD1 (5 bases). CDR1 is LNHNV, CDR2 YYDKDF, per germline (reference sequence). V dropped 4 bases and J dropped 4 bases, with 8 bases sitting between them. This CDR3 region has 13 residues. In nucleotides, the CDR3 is TGTGCCACCAGCACAGGGAATAATCAGCCCCAGCATTTT. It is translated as CATSTGNNQPQHF.

The DNA of the CDR3 is TGCGCCAGCAGCCCCCTTCACGGGAACTATGGCTACACCTTC. Translated, it gives CASSPLHGNYGYTF. The chain joins TRBV4-1 to TRBJ1-2; D is ambiguous. Germline assignment: CDR1 MGHRA and CDR2 YSYEKL. There are 14 residues in the CDR3. V was clipped by 4 bases and J by 2 bases, with 11 bases between them.

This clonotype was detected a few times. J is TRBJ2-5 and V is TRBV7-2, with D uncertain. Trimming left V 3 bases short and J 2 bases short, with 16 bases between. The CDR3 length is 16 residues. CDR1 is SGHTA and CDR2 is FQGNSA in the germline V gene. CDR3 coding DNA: TGTGCCAGCAGCTTTAGCCCGAAGGGCATACAAGAGACCCAGTACTTC. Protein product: CASSFSPKGIQETQYF.

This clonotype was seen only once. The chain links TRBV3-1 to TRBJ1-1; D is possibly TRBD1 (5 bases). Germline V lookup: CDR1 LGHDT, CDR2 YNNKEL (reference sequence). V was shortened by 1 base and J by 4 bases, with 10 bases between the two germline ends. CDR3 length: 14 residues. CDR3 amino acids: CASSQAGYGTEAFF. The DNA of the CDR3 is TGTGCCAGCAGCCAAGCAGGGTATGGCACTGAAGCTTTCTTT.

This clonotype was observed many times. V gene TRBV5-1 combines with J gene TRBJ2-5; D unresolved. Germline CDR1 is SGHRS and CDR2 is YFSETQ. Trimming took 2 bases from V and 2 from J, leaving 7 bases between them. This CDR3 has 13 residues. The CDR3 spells CASSFRAQETQYF. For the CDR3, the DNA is TGCGCCAGCAGCTTCCGGGCTCAAGAGACCCAGTACTTC.

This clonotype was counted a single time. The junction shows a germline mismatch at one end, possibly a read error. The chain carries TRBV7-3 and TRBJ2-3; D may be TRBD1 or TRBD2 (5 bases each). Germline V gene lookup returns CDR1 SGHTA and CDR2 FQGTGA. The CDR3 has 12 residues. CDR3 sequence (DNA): TGTTCCAGCAGCTCCCCTGGGGGTGCGCAGTATTTT. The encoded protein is CSSSSPGGAQYF.

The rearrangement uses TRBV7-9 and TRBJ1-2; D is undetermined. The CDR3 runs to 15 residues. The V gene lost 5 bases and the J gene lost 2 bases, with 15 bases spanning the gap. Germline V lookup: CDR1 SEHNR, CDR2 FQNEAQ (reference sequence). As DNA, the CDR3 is TGTGCCAGCAGCCTGCGACGGGCTAACAACTATGGCTACACCTTC. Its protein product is CASSLRRANNYGYTF.

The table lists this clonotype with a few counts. CDR3 residues: CASSLGDRSDTQYF. The DNA of the CDR3 is TGTGCCAGCAGTTTAGGGGACAGATCAGATACGCAGTATTTT. This chain uses TRBV28 with TRBJ2-3; 7 nucleotides line up with TRBD1. The CDR3 is 14 amino acids. The germline gives CDR1 MDHEN, CDR2 SYDVKM. With V trimmed by 2 bases and J by 4 bases, 3 bases remained unmatched.

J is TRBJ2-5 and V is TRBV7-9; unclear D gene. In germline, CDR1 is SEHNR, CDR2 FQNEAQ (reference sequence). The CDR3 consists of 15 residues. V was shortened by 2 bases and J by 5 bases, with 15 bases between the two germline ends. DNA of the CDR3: TGTGCCAGCAGCTTACGTCGTCAGTTGGGTGAGACCCAGTACTTC. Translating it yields CASSLRRQLGETQYF.

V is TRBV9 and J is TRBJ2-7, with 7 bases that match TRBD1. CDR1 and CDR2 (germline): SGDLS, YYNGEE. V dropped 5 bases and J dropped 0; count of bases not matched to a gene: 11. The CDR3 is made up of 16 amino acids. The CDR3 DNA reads TGTGCCAGCAGTCGGGGACAGCCATTTTTCTCCTACGAGCAGTACTTC. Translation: CASSRGQPFFSYEQYF.

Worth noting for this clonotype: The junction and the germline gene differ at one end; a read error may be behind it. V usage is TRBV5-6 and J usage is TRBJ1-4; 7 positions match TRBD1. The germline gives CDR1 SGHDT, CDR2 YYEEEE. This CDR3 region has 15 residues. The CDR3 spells CASSLRTGYNEKRFF. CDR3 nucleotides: TGTGCCAGCAGCTTGCGGACAGGATACAATGAAAAACGGTTTTTT.

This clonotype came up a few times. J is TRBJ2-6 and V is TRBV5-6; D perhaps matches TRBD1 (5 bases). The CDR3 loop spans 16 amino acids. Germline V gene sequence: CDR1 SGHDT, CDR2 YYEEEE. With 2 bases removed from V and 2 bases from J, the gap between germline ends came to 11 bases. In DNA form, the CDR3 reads TGTGCCAGCAGCTTTTATAGGGGCCCTGGGGCCAACGTCCTGACTTTC. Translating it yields CASSFYRGPGANVLTF.

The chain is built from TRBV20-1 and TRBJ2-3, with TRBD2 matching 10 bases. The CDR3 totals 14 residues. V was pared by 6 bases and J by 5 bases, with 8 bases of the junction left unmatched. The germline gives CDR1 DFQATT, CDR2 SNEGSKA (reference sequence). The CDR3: CSAQSSGGRDTQYF. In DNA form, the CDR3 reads TGCAGTGCCCAATCTAGCGGGGGAAGAGATACGCAGTATTTT.

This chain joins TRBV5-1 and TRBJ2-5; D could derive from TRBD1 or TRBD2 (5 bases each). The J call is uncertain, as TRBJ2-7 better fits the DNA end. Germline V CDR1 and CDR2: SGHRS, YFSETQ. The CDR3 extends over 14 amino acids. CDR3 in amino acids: CASSLGGKNDEQYF. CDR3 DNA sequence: TGCGCCAGCAGCTTGGGGGGGAAGAACGACGAGCAGTACTTC.

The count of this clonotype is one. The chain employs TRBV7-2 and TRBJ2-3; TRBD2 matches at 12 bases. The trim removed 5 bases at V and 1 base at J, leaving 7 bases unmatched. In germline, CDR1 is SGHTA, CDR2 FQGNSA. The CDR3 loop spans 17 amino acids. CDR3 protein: CASSAYRLAGGTDTQYF. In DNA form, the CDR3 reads TGTGCCAGCAGCGCCTATCGACTAGCGGGGGGCACAGATACGCAGTATTTT.

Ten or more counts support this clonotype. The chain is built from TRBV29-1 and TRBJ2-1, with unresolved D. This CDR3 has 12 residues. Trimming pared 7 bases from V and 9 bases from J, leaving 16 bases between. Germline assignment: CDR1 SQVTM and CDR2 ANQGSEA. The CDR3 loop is CSAPGASVEQFF. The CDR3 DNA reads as TGCAGCGCCCCTGGCGCGAGCGTTGAGCAGTTCTTC.

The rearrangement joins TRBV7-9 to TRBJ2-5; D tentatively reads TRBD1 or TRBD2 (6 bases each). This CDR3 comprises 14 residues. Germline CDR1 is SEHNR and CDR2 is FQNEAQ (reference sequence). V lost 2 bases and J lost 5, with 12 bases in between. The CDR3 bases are TGTGCCAGCAGCTTAAGACAGGAGGGGGAGACCCAGTACTTC. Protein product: CASSLRQEGETQYF.

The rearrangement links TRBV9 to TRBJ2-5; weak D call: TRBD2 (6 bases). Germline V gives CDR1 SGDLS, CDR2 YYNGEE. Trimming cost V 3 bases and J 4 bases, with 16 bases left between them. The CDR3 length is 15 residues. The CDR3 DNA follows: TGTGCCAGCAGCGCCGGGACTTCTAGGCGAGAGACCCAGTACTTC. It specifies CASSAGTSRRETQYF.

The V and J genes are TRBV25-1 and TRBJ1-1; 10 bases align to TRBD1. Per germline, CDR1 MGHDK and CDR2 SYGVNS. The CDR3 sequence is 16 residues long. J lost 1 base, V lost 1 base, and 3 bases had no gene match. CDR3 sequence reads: CASSELGTGENTEAFF. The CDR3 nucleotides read TGTGCCAGCAGTGAATTGGGGACAGGGGAGAACACTGAAGCTTTCTTT. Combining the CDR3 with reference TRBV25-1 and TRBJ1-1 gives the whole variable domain EADIYQTPRYLVIGTGKKITLECSQTMGHDKMYWYQQDPGMELHLIHYSYGVNSTEKGDLSSESTVSRIRTEHFPLTLESARPSHTSQYLCASSELGTGENTEAFFGQGTRLTVV.

CDR3 protein: CASRYGTGAEQYF. CDR3 nucleotides: TGTGCCAGCAGATACGGGACAGGGGCCGAGCAGTACTTC. The J gene is TRBJ2-7, the V gene TRBV6-6, with 10 bases aligning to TRBD1. CDR1 is MNHNY, CDR2 SVGAGI, per germline (reference sequence). This CDR3 spans 13 amino acids. J lost 6 bases, V lost 6 bases, and 5 bases had no gene match.

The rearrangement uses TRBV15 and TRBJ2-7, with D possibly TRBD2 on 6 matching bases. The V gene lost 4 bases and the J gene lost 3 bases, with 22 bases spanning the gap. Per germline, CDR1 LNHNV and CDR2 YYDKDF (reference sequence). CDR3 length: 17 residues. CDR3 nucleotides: TGTGCCACCAGCAAAGAGAGGGGCCTAGCGAGAAACTACGAGCAGTACTTC. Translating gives CATSKERGLARNYEQYF.

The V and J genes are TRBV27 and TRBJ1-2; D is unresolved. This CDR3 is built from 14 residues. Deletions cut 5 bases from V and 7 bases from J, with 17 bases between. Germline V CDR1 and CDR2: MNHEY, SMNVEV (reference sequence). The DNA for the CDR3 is TGTGCCAGCAGTCGGGTGGCAGGCGTTATTGGCTACACCTTC. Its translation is CASSRVAGVIGYTF.

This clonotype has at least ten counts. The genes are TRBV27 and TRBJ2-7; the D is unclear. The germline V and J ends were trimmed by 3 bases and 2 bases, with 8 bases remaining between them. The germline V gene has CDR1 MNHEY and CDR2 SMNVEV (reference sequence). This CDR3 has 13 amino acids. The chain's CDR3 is CASSLGRPYEQYF. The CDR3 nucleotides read TGTGCCAGCAGTTTGGGTAGACCCTACGAGCAGTACTTC.

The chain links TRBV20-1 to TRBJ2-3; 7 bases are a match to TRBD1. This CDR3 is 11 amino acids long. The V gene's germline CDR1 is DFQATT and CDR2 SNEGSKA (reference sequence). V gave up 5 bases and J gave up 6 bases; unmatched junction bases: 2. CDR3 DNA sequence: TGCAGTGCTGGACAGGAGGATACGCAGTATTTT. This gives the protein CSAGQEDTQYF.

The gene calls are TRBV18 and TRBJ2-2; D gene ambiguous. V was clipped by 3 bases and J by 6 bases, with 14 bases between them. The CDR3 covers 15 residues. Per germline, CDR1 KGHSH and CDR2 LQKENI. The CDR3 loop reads CASSPNVNEAGELFF. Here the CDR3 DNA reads TGTGCCAGCTCACCTAACGTTAACGAGGCCGGGGAGCTGTTTTTT.

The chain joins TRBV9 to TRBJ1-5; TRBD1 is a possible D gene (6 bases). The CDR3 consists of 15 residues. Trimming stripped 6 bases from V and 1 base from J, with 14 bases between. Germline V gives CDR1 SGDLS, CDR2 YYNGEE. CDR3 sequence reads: CASNLQGGSNQPQHF. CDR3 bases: TGTGCCAGCAACCTACAGGGAGGAAGCAATCAGCCCCAGCATTTT.

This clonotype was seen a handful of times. The CDR3 region has the DNA TGTGCCAGCAGGCCCTACTCGGTGATGGGGGTCGAGCAGTACTTC. Encoded protein: CASRPYSVMGVEQYF. This rearrangement joins TRBV25-1 to TRBJ2-7; the D call may be TRBD1 or TRBD2 (5 bases each). Trimming removed 6 bases from V and 6 bases from J, with 21 bases in between. Germline V lookup: CDR1 MGHDK, CDR2 SYGVNS. CDR3 length: 15 amino acids.

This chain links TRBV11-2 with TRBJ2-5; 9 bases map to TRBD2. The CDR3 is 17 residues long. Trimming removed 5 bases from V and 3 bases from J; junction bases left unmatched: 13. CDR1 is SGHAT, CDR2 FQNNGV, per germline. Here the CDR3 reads CASSRTPTGGGEETQYF. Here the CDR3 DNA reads TGTGCCAGCAGCCGTACCCCGACTGGCGGGGGGGAAGAGACCCAGTACTTC.

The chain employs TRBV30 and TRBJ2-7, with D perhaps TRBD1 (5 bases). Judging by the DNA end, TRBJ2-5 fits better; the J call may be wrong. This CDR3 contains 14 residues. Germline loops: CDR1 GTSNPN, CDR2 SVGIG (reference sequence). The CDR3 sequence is CAWSVSGSGETQYF. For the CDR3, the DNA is TGTGCCTGGAGTGTGTCAGGGTCAGGAGAGACCCAGTACTTC.

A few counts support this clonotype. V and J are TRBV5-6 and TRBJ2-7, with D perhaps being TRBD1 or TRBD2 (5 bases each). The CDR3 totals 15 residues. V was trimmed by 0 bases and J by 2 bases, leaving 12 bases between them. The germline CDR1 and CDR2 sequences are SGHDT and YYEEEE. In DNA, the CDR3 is TGTGCCAGCAGCTTGGGTGGGACGGAGCCCTACGAGCAGTACTTC. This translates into CASSLGGTEPYEQYF. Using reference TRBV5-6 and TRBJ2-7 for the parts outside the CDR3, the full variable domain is DAGVTQSPTHLIKTRGQQVTLRCSPKSGHDTVSWYQQALGQGPQFIFQYYEEEERQRGNFPDRFSGHQFPNYSSELNVNALLLGDSALYLCASSLGGTEPYEQYFGPGTRLTVT.